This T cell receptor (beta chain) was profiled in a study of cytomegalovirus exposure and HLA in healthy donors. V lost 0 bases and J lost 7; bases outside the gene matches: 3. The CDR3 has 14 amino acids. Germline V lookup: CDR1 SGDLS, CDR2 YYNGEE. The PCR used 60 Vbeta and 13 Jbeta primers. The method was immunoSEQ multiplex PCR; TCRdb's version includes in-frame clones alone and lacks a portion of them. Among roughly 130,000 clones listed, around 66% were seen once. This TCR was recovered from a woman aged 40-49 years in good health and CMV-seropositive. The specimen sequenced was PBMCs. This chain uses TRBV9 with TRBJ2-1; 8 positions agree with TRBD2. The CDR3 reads CASSVAVAGNEQFF. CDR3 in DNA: TGTGCCAGCAGCGTAGCGGTAGCGGGGAATGAGCAGTTCTTC.